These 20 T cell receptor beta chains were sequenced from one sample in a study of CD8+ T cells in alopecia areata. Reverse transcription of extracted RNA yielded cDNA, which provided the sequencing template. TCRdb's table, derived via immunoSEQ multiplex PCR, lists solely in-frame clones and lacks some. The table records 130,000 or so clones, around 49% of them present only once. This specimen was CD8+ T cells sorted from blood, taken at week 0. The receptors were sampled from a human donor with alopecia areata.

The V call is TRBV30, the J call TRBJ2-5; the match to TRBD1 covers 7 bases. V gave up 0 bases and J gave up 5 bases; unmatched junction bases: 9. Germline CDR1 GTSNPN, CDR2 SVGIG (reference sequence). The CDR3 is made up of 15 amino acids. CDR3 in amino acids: CAWSVEGASWETQYF. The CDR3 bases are TGTGCCTGGAGTGTAGAGGGGGCCTCATGGGAGACCCAGTACTTC.

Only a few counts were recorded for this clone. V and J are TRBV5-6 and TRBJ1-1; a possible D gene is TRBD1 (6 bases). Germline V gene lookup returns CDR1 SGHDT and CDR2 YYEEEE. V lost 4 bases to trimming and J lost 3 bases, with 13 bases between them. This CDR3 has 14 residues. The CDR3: CASSSTGRYTEAFF. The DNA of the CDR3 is TGTGCCAGCAGCAGTACAGGGAGATACACTGAAGCTTTCTTT.

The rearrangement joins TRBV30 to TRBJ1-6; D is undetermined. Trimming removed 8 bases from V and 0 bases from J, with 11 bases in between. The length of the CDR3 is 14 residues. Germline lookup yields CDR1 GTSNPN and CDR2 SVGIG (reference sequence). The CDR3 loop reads CAMEGSSYNSPLHF. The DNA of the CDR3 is TGTGCCATGGAGGGAAGCTCCTATAATTCACCCCTCCACTTT.

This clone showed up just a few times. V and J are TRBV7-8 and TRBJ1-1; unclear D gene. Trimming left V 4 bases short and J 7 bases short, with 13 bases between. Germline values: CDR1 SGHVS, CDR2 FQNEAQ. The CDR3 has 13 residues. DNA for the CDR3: TGTGCCAGCAGCTCCGGACCGAGGGTTGAAGCTTTCTTT. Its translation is CASSSGPRVEAFF.

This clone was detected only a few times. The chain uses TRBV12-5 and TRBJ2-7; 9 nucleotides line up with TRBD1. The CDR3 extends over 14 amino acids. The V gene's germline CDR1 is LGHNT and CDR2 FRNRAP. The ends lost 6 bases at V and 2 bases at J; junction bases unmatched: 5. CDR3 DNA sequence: TGTGCTAGTGGCCGGACAGGGGAGACCTACGAGCAGTACTTC. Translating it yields CASGRTGETYEQYF.

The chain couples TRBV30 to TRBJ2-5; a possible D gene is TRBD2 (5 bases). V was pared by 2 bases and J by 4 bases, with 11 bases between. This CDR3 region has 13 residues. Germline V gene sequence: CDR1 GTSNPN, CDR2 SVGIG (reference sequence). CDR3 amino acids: CAWSLDWGETQYF. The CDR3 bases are TGTGCCTGGAGTTTGGACTGGGGAGAGACCCAGTACTTC.

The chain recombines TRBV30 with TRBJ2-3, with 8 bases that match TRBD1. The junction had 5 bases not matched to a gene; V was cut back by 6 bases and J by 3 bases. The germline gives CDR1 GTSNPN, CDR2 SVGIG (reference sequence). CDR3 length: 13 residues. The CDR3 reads CACMDRETDTQYF. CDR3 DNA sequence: TGTGCCTGTATGGACAGGGAAACAGATACGCAGTATTTT.

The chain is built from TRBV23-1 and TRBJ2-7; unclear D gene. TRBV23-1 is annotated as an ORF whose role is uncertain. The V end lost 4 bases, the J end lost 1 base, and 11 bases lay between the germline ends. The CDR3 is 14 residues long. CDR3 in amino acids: CASSRGSMSYEQYF. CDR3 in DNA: TGCGCCAGCAGTCGGGGAAGCATGTCCTACGAGCAGTACTTC.

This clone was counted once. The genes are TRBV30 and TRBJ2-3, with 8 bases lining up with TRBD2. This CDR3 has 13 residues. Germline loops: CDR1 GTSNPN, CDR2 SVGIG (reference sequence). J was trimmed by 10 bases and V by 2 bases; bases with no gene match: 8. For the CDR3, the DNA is TGTGCCTGGAGTCTAGGGCGGGGGGTGTCGCAGTATTTT. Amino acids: CAWSLGRGVSQYF.

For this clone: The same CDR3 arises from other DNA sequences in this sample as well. The CDR3 DNA reads as TGTGCCAGCAGCCCACAGGGCGGGGAGACCCAGTACTTC. Its translation is CASSPQGGETQYF. The chain employs TRBV9 and TRBJ2-5, with a weak D call TRBD1 (6 bases). Germline CDR1 SGDLS, CDR2 YYNGEE. Trimming shortened V by 4 bases and J by 5 bases, and 12 bases separated the two germline ends. This CDR3 contains 13 residues.

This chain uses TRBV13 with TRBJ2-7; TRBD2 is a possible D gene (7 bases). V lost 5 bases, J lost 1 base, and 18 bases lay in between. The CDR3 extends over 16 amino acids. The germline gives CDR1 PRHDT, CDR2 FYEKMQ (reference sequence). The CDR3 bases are TGTGCCAGCAGCCCAGGGGCTAGCGGACCATCCTACGAGCAGTACTTC. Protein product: CASSPGASGPSYEQYF.

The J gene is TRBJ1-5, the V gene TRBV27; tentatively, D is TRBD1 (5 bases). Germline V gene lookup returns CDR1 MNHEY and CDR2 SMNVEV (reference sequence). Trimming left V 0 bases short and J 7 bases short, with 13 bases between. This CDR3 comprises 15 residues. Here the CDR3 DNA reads TGTGCCAGCAGTTTATCGGGAGGGGCGGGCCAGCCCCAGCATTTT. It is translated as CASSLSGGAGQPQHF.

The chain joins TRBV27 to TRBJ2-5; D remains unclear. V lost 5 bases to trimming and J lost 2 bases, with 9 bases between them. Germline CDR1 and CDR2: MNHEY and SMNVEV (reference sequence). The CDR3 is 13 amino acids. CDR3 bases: TGTGCCAGCAGTCCCACATGGCAAGAGACCCAGTACTTC. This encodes CASSPTWQETQYF.

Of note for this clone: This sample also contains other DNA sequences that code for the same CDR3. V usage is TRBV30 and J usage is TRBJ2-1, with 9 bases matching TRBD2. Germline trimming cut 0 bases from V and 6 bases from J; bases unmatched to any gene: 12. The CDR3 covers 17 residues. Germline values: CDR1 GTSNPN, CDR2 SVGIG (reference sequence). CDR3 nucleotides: TGTGCCTGGAGTGTAGGCGGGGGGGCTTTATTTGGCAATGAGCAGTTCTTC. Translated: CAWSVGGGALFGNEQFF.

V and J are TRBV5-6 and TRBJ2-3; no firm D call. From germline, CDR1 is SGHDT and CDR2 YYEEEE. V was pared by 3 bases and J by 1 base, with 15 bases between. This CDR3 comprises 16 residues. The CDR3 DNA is TGTGCCAGCAGCTCCCTCCAGACTTCACGCACAGATACGCAGTATTTT. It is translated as CASSSLQTSRTDTQYF.

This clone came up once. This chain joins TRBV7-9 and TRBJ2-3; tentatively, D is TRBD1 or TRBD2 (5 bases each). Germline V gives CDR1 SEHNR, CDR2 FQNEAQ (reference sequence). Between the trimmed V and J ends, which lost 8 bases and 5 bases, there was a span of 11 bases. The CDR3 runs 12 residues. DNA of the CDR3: TGTGCCAGCGGGACGGCCCAAGATACGCAGTATTTT. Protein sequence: CASGTAQDTQYF.

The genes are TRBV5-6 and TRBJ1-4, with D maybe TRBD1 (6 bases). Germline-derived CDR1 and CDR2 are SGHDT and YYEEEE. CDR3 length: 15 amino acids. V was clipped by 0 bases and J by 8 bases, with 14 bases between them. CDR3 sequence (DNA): TGTGCCAGCAGCTTGGCCGCAGGGGAGGTCGAAAAACTGTTTTTT. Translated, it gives CASSLAAGEVEKLFF.

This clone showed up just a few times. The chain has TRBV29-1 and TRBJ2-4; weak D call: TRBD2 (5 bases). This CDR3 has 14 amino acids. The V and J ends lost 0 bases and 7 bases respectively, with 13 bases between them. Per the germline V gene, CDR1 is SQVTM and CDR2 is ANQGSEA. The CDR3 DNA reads TGCAGCGTTGAAGAGCGTGGCGGGCGGAACATTCAGTACTTC. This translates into CSVEERGGRNIQYF.

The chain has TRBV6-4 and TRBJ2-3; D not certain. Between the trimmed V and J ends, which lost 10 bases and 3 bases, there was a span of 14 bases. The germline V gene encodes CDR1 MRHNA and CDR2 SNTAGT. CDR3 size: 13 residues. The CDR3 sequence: CATSSVGTDTQYF. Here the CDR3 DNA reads TGTGCCACGAGCAGTGTGGGGACAGATACGCAGTATTTT.

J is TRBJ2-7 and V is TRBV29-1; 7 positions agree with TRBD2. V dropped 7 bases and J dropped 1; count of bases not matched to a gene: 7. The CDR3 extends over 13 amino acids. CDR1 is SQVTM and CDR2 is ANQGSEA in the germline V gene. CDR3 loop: CSGKGGESYEQYF. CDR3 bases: TGCAGCGGAAAGGGAGGGGAGTCCTACGAGCAGTACTTC.